A selection of T cell receptor beta chains follows, all from one sample in a study of glioma-infiltrating T cells. TCRdb reprocessed the multiplex PCR reads with MiXCR, giving one entry per CDR3 protein. Among 300,000 to 450,000 distinct CDR3 sequences listed, roughly two fifths were seen once. The sequenced sample was glioma tissue, nonneoplastic brain tissue, or PBMCs (not recorded which). Every receptor here comes from a human donor with low-grade glioma or glioblastoma, undergoing nonglioma brain surgery, or in good health (not recorded which). Both conserved end residues are part of each CDR3. The D gene is left open where the match is weak. Clone size is given for some rows only: seen once, a few or many times, or a class if the clone is expanded.

CDR3 DNA,CDR3 protein,V gene,CDR3 length,D gene,clone size,J gene
TGTGCCAGCAGTGAACCCCTCAGGGAGCAGTACTTC,CASSEPLREQYF,TRBV2,12,NA,NA,TRBJ2-7
TGTGCCAGCAGCCCAGGGGGGGATAACTACGAGCAGTACTTC,CASSPGGDNYEQYF,TRBV6-2/TRBV6-3,14,NA,many,TRBJ2-7
TGTGCCAGCGTCCGGGCAGGGGCGACCGGGGAGCTGTTTTTT,CASVRAGATGELFF,TRBV19,14,NA,NA,TRBJ2-2
TGTGCCAGCAGCGGGACTAGCGGGAACCGAGGAGATACGCAGTATTTT,CASSGTSGNRGDTQYF,TRBV28,16,TRBD2,NA,TRBJ2-3
TGTGCCAGCAGCTCAGGTGTGGCTCTTGGTAATGAGCAGTTCTTC,CASSSGVALGNEQFF,TRBV7-2,15,NA,NA,TRBJ2-1
TGTGCCAGCAGCTTAGTAGCTCTAGATGGAGATACGCAGTATTTT,CASSLVALDGDTQYF,TRBV7-2,15,NA,many,TRBJ2-3
TGTGCCAGCAGTTTAGCACCAGGGGGCGATTACGAGCAGTACTTC,CASSLAPGGDYEQYF,TRBV28,15,TRBD1,many,TRBJ2-7
TGCGCCAGCAGCCAGCAGGGTTTAGCCAAAAACATTCAGTACTTC,CASSQQGLAKNIQYF,TRBV4-3,15,NA,few,TRBJ2-4
TGTGCCAGCAGCTTTCAATATTACCTAGGGGAAAAGACTGAAGCTTTCTTT,CASSFQYYLGEKTEAFF,TRBV7-2,17,NA,NA,TRBJ1-1
TGTGCCAGCAGCCAGGACACTGAAGCTCTCTTT,CASSQDTEALF,TRBV6-1,11,NA,NA,TRBJ1-1
TGTGCCAGCAGTCGGGAGAACTACGAGCAGTACTTC,CASSRENYEQYF,TRBV6-1,12,NA,NA,TRBJ2-7
TGTGCCAGCAAGACTAGCGGGAGGGTGTACAATGAGCAGTTCTTC,CASKTSGRVYNEQFF,TRBV28,15,TRBD2,NA,TRBJ2-1
TGCAGTGCTGCGGGACTAGCGGGATTAGATACGCAGTATTTT,CSAAGLAGLDTQYF,TRBV20-1,14,TRBD2,NA,TRBJ2-3
TGTGCCAGCAGCACAGGGGCCAACTATGGCTACACCTTC,CASSTGANYGYTF,TRBV7-2,13,TRBD1,many,TRBJ1-2
TGCGCCAGCAGCCAATGGACTAGCGGGTCCTACGAGCAGTACTTC,CASSQWTSGSYEQYF,TRBV4-1,15,TRBD2,NA,TRBJ2-7
TGTGCCAGCAGTGGGACAGGGACTTTAGTCTCTGGGGCCAACGTCCTGACTTTC,CASSGTGTLVSGANVLTF,TRBV6-5,18,TRBD1,few,TRBJ2-6
TGTGCCACCAGCAGAGAGGAGGGGACAGATACGCAGTATTTT,CATSREEGTDTQYF,TRBV15,14,NA,many,TRBJ2-3
TGCGCCAGCAGCTCGTACCCGACAGGGGGAACTGAAGCTTTCTTT,CASSSYPTGGTEAFF,TRBV5-1,15,TRBD1,few,TRBJ1-1
TGTGCCAGCAGTTTCGTGGGGGGCGGTGACACTGAAGCTTTCTTT,CASSFVGGGDTEAFF,TRBV28,15,NA,NA,TRBJ1-1
TGTGCCAGCAGTTTAGGGGTGGGAGTTTCCTACAATGAGCAGTTCTTC,CASSLGVGVSYNEQFF,TRBV27,16,NA,NA,TRBJ2-1
TGTGCCAGCAGCCAGGACAGGGTAGGGAACAATGAGCAGTTCTTC,CASSQDRVGNNEQFF,TRBV2,15,TRBD1,few,TRBJ2-1
TGTGCCAGCAGCCCCCCGAATGAGCTGTTCTTC,CASSPPNELFF,TRBV7-2,11,NA,once,TRBJ2-1
TGCAGCGTTGGTGGGTTCCGCTATGGCTACACCTTC,CSVGGFRYGYTF,TRBV29-1,12,NA,NA,TRBJ1-2
TGCAGTGCTAGGGAAAATGAGCAGTTCTTC,CSARENEQFF,TRBV20-1,10,NA,many,TRBJ2-1
TGCAGTGCGAAAATTGGGGCCTACGAGCAGTACTTC,CSAKIGAYEQYF,TRBV20-1,12,NA,many,TRBJ2-7
TGCAGTGCTAGAGGCACTTATAATTCACCCCTCCACTTT,CSARGTYNSPLHF,TRBV20-1,13,NA,few,TRBJ1-6
TGTGCCAGCAGTTCTCGACAGACAGATACGCAGTATTTT,CASSSRQTDTQYF,TRBV28,13,NA,many,TRBJ2-3
TGTGCCAGCAGCCTAGGGGGGCGAGAGACCCAGTACTTC,CASSLGGRETQYF,TRBV7-2,13,NA,few,TRBJ2-5
TGCAGTGCTAGAGGTCTAGCGGGAGGGCCATCCTACAATGAGCAGTTCTTC,CSARGLAGGPSYNEQFF,TRBV20-1,17,TRBD2,few,TRBJ2-1
TGTGCCAGCAGCTCTCGGGGGGGACCAATGGATACGCAGTATTTT,CASSSRGGPMDTQYF,TRBV6-5,15,TRBD2,few,TRBJ2-3
TGTGCCAGCTCACCCCCCTCCGGGACAGGGCACTACGAGCAGTACTTC,CASSPPSGTGHYEQYF,TRBV18,16,TRBD1,NA,TRBJ2-7
TGTGCCAGCAGCTTGGGCTATCTTCGGACTAGCAGTCATGAGCAGTTCTTC,CASSLGYLRTSSHEQFF,TRBV5-4,17,TRBD2,NA,TRBJ2-1
TGTGCCAGCAGCACGACTAGCGGGAGATATTTAGGGGGAGATACGCAGTATTTT,CASSTTSGRYLGGDTQYF,TRBV7-8,18,TRBD2,few,TRBJ2-3
TGTGCCAGCAGTCCCGGGCGGGGTGGCACAGATACGCAGTATTTT,CASSPGRGGTDTQYF,TRBV27,15,NA,NA,TRBJ2-3
TGCGCCAGCAGCCAAAGGCAGAGGAACACCGGGGAGCTGTTTTTT,CASSQRQRNTGELFF,TRBV7-7,15,NA,NA,TRBJ2-2
TGTGCCAGCAGTTCGCGGCAGCCCGGGGAGCTGTTTTTT,CASSSRQPGELFF,TRBV28,13,NA,few,TRBJ2-2
TGTGCCAGCAGACCCCCTCACTACGAGCAGTACTTC,CASRPPHYEQYF,TRBV12-3/TRBV12-4,12,NA,many,TRBJ2-7
TGCGCCAGCAGCCAATCTTGGGCGGGCGGGGAGCTGTTTTTT,CASSQSWAGGELFF,TRBV4-1,14,NA,NA,TRBJ2-2
TGTGCCAGCAGTGAAGACGGGGAGTCTAGCTGGGAGCAGTACTTC,CASSEDGESSWEQYF,TRBV6-1,15,NA,few,TRBJ2-7
TGTGCCATCAGTGGATCCAGGGAAAACACCGGGGAGCTGTTTTTT,CAISGSRENTGELFF,TRBV6-1,15,NA,NA,TRBJ2-2
TGTGCCATCGTTGATAGGCTAGCCAGCTACAATGAGCAGTTCTTC,CAIVDRLASYNEQFF,TRBV27,15,NA,NA,TRBJ2-1